The 2 T cell receptor beta chains listed next were all sequenced from one sample in a study of Ad26.COV2.S vaccination and SARS-CoV-2 variants. Treatment here: 15 to 20 received Ad26.COV2.S at low or high dose, single or two shots; 5 received placebo; per-sample allocation not given. The samples date from day 63 after the first vaccine or placebo injection. Here immunoSEQ multiplex PCR was the method, and the copy in TCRdb shows in-frame clones only, minus some. The repertoire holds roughly 680,000 clones, with around 89% as singletons. Sequenced here: peripheral blood, sampled in a trial of Ad26.COV2.S vaccine versus placebo. These receptors originate from a person aged 18-65 years who received the Ad26.COV2.S COVID-19 vaccine or a placebo.

The chain carries TRBV19 and TRBJ2-5, with D tentatively TRBD2 (5 bases). Germline lookup yields CDR1 LNHDA and CDR2 SQIVND (reference sequence). The length of the CDR3 is 12 residues. V gave up 10 bases and J gave up 6 bases, with 15 bases separating them. CDR3 sequence reads: CATDGGRKTQYF. DNA of the CDR3: TGTGCCACCGATGGAGGAAGAAAGACCCAGTACTTC.

V and J are TRBV19 and TRBJ2-2; TRBD1 matches 8 bases. Germline V gives CDR1 LNHDA, CDR2 SQIVND (reference sequence). Germline trimming cut 7 bases from V and 5 bases from J; bases unmatched to any gene: 9. CDR3 length: 15 residues. CDR3 amino acids: CASISRQGRTGELFF. CDR3 coding DNA: TGTGCCAGTATTTCTAGACAGGGGAGAACCGGGGAGCTGTTTTTT.